These 4 T cell receptor beta chains share one sample of origin, sequenced in a study of beta chain features in type 1 diabetes. Notes on the study in general: All four CD4+ subsets from Type 1 diabetes patients carried moderately but significantly shorter TCRB CDR3s.

These receptors lack a known antigen. Investigators reverse transcribed all isolated RNA, so they sequenced expressed TCRB transcripts. Here immunoSEQ multiplex PCR was the method, and the copy in TCRdb shows in-frame clones only, minus some. The sample has 15,000 to 18,000 clones; 69% are singletons. The sequenced sample consisted of Tregs from blood. These receptors were taken from a man younger than 40 with type 1 diabetes.

The V call is TRBV11-2, the J call TRBJ2-3; 15 bases align to TRBD2. Losses at the gene ends were 4 bases for V and 8 bases for J; bases not matched to a gene: 7. CDR1 and CDR2 (germline): SGHAT, FQNNGV. This CDR3 comprises 16 residues. Here the CDR3 reads CASSSGLAGGPVTQYF. The DNA for the CDR3 is TGTGCCAGCAGCTCCGGACTAGCGGGGGGGCCGGTTACGCAGTATTTT.

The chain couples TRBV7-8 to TRBJ2-7, with a possible D match to TRBD2 (6 bases). From germline, CDR1 is SGHVS and CDR2 FQNEAQ. The ends were cut back, 0 bases at V and 3 bases at J, with 9 bases in the middle. The CDR3 covers 14 residues. The CDR3 sequence is CASSLAGDFYEQYF. The CDR3 region has the DNA TGTGCCAGCAGCTTAGCTGGGGACTTCTACGAGCAGTACTTC.

V and J are TRBV30 and TRBJ2-1, with D perhaps TRBD2 (6 bases). V was trimmed by 5 bases and J by 8 bases, leaving 16 bases between them. Germline-derived CDR1 and CDR2 are GTSNPN and SVGIG (reference sequence). This CDR3 region has 13 residues. The CDR3 sequence: CAWGEEGPHEQFF. As DNA, the CDR3 is TGTGCCTGGGGGGAGGAAGGCCCCCATGAGCAGTTCTTC.

The rearrangement joins TRBV6-5 to TRBJ1-2; 10 positions agree with TRBD1. CDR3 length: 15 amino acids. Germline CDR1 is MNHEY and CDR2 is SVGAGI. Trimming removed 5 bases from V and 8 bases from J; junction bases left unmatched: 11. The CDR3 DNA sequence: TGTGCCAGCAGTGCCGAGGGACAGGGGATTGTGGGCTACACCTTC. Translating it yields CASSAEGQGIVGYTF.